The 3 T cell receptor beta chains below come from one sample, sequenced in a study of radiotherapy plus CTLA-4 blockade in lung cancer. Using immunoSEQ multiplex PCR, the repertoire was profiled, and TCRdb retains in-frame clones only, with some absent. This table has 40,000 to 45,000 clones, about 70% appearing once. Here the sequenced sample was peripheral blood, taken from a patient treated with radiotherapy plus ipilimumab. The receptors come from a human donor with non-small cell lung cancer who had stable disease on radiotherapy plus ipilimumab.

The chain links TRBV5-8 to TRBJ1-2; 7 nucleotides line up with TRBD1. J was trimmed by 4 bases and V by 1 base; bases with no gene match: 4. This CDR3 spans 14 amino acids. Per germline, CDR1 SGHTS and CDR2 YDEGEE. The CDR3, as DNA: TGTGCCAGCAGCTTGCTGGGACAGCCCTATGGCTACACCTTC. As protein: CASSLLGQPYGYTF.

The V call is TRBV30, the J call TRBJ2-2, with D tentatively TRBD1 (5 bases). The V and J ends lost 5 bases and 6 bases respectively, with 19 bases between them. The CDR3 runs 15 residues. CDR1 and CDR2 (germline): GTSNPN, SVGIG (reference sequence). For the CDR3, the DNA is TGTGCCTGGGGTCTTGGGGCAGGGTTCCCCGGGGAGCTGTTTTTT. It encodes CAWGLGAGFPGELFF.

DNA for the CDR3: TGTGCCAGCAGTTTATCCGACAGGATCGGAGCTTTCTTT. Translation: CASSLSDRIGAFF. The chain is built from TRBV27 and TRBJ1-1, with D tentatively TRBD1 (6 bases). CDR3 size: 13 residues. V lost 0 bases and J lost 10, with 12 bases in between. Germline V CDR1 and CDR2: MNHEY, SMNVEV (reference sequence).